This TCR beta chain was observed in a study of blood T cells in healthy people across ages. Findings and limits, study-wide: Across the age range, TCR beta diversity per million T cells fell in a roughly linear way. Greater diversity and more naive CD4+ cells were seen in long-lived donors than in aged donors. Observed TCR beta diversity showed a strong correlation with the percentage of naive T cells as measured by flow cytometry. Since the PBMCs were unsorted, naive and antigen-experienced cells could not be conclusively compared.

The CDR3 is made up of 16 amino acids. Germline V gene lookup returns CDR1 KGHDR and CDR2 SFDVKD. The germline V and J ends were trimmed by 3 bases and 2 bases, with 13 bases remaining between them. For the second PCR, which ran for roughly 7 to 11 cycles, a sample-barcoded 5' primer and a J-beta primer mix were used. TCRdb fed the 5' RACE reads into MiXCR, producing one record per CDR3 protein. Of about 680,000 distinct CDR3 sequences in the sample, about half are singletons; the top ten hold roughly 34%. Of note for this clonotype: The antigen is unknown.

The V gene is TRBV24-1, the J gene TRBJ1-5; D perhaps matches TRBD1 (6 bases). This TCR came from an older woman in good health. The source material was blood. CDR3 nucleotide sequence: TGTGCCACCAGTGATGCACAAGGGGGTCGCAATCAGCCCCAGCATTTT. Protein sequence: CATSDAQGGRNQPQHF.